These 14 T cell receptor beta chains originate from one sample sequenced in a study of OX40 agonist ivuxolimab in advanced cancers. Data came from immunoSEQ multiplex PCR; TCRdb stores just in-frame clones and leaves some out. The data contain tens of thousands of clones, about 85% of them seen just once; the ten biggest clones take up roughly 4.7%. Specimen: CD4+ or CD8+ T cells sorted from blood, collected in a trial of the OX40 agonist ivuxolimab. The receptors were sampled from an adult with an advanced solid tumor such as melanoma, head and neck, liver or kidney cancer.

The V call is TRBV7-2, the J call TRBJ1-6, with D unclear. The CDR3 totals 15 residues. V gave up 1 base and J gave up 14 bases, with 18 bases separating them. Per germline, CDR1 SGHTA and CDR2 FQGNSA. The CDR3 sequence is CASSLGTGSRVALHF. Written as DNA, the CDR3 is TGTGCCAGCAGCTTAGGGACGGGGAGTAGGGTGGCCCTCCACTTT.

This clone appeared a single time. This chain joins TRBV9 and TRBJ1-5; 9 bases fit TRBD1. V was pared by 4 bases and J by 4 bases, with 3 bases of the junction left unmatched. From germline, CDR1 is SGDLS and CDR2 YYNGEE. CDR3 length equals 14 residues. The CDR3 DNA sequence: TGTGCCAGCAGCTTTGGGACAGGGAATCAGCCCCAGCATTTT. It is translated as CASSFGTGNQPQHF.

The count of this clone is one. The genes are TRBV18 and TRBJ1-3, with D uncertain. Germline CDR1 reads KGHSH; CDR2 reads LQKENI. Trimming stripped 3 bases from V and 1 base from J, with 10 bases between. This CDR3 spans 15 amino acids. The CDR3 DNA follows: TGTGCCAGCTCACCTCAGGTATCATCTGGAAACACCATATATTTT. Residues: CASSPQVSSGNTIYF.

The V gene is TRBV9, the J gene TRBJ2-4; tentatively, D is TRBD1 (6 bases). The CDR3 has 15 amino acids. The germline V gene encodes CDR1 SGDLS and CDR2 YYNGEE. Trimming removed 4 bases at V and 8 bases at J, with 19 bases between. The CDR3 loop reads CASSPQGWVGDIQYF. CDR3 DNA sequence: TGTGCCAGCAGCCCCCAGGGGTGGGTAGGGGACATTCAGTACTTC.

V usage is TRBV5-1 and J usage is TRBJ2-5; 12 bases match TRBD2. This CDR3 spans 17 amino acids. CDR1 is SGHRS, CDR2 YFSETQ, per germline. Trimming at V came to 1 base and at J to 5 bases, leaving 9 bases not matched to a gene. This CDR3 is CASSLMASGGAAETQYF. The CDR3 DNA reads as TGCGCCAGCAGCTTGATGGCTAGCGGGGGGGCCGCGGAGACCCAGTACTTC.

The chain carries TRBV5-1 and TRBJ2-1; 11 positions agree with TRBD2. Germline V CDR1 and CDR2: SGHRS, YFSETQ. There are 15 residues in the CDR3. V shed 0 bases, J shed 8 bases, and the junction held 4 bases outside the gene matches. Here the CDR3 DNA reads TGCGCCAGCAGCTTGGCTAGCGGGAGGACCGATGAGCAGTTCTTC. Residues: CASSLASGRTDEQFF.

The J gene is TRBJ1-2, the V gene TRBV25-1; unclear D gene. The V end was cut by 1 base, the J end by 7 bases, with 7 bases between. The CDR3 sequence is 12 residues long. Germline loops: CDR1 MGHDK, CDR2 SYGVNS. The CDR3 region is CASSEWAGGYTF. DNA of the CDR3: TGTGCCAGCAGTGAATGGGCAGGTGGCTACACCTTC.

V and J are TRBV10-3 and TRBJ1-1; no firm D call. The CDR3 contains 13 residues. V was trimmed by 5 bases and J by 0 bases, leaving 7 bases between them. The V gene's germline CDR1 is ENHRY and CDR2 SYGVKD. Written as DNA, the CDR3 is TGTGCCATCAGTACCCAATTGAACACTGAAGCTTTCTTT. Translated: CAISTQLNTEAFF.

The V gene is TRBV10-2, the J gene TRBJ1-2; D is unresolved. The V gene lost 8 bases and the J gene lost 10 bases, with 14 bases spanning the gap. Germline CDR1 and CDR2: WSHSY and SAAADI. The CDR3 sequence is 11 residues long. CDR3 residues: CASLSGLDYTF. CDR3 sequence (DNA): TGCGCCAGCTTATCCGGGTTGGACTACACCTTC.

The V call is TRBV19, the J call TRBJ2-7; D gene ambiguous. Trimming removed 4 bases from V and 5 bases from J, with 15 bases in between. The length of the CDR3 is 14 residues. Germline V gene data show CDR1 as LNHDA and CDR2 as SQIVND (reference sequence). Written as DNA, the CDR3 is TGTGCCAGTAGTACTCAGTTGAGTGGCCACGAGCAGTACTTC. This codes for CASSTQLSGHEQYF. Full variable domain (missing parts from reference TRBV19 and TRBJ2-7): DGGITQSPKYLFRKEGQNVTLSCEQNLNHDAMYWYRQDPGQGLRLIYYSQIVNDFQKGDIAEGYSVSREKKESFPLTVTSAQKNPTAFYLCASSTQLSGHEQYFGPGTRLTVT.

This rearrangement joins TRBV2 to TRBJ1-1, with a weak D call TRBD1 (5 bases). Trimming stripped 2 bases from V and 6 bases from J, with 19 bases between. Germline CDR1 is SNHLY and CDR2 is FYNNEI. CDR3 length equals 16 residues. CDR3 in amino acids: CASSEYRLNSEAEAFF. The CDR3 DNA is TGTGCCAGCAGTGAATACAGGCTTAACAGTGAAGCTGAAGCTTTCTTT.

This clone was counted a single time. V gene TRBV29-1 combines with J gene TRBJ2-7; D uncertain. The length of the CDR3 is 12 residues. V was shortened by 7 bases and J by 6 bases, with 16 bases between the two germline ends. Germline CDR1 is SQVTM and CDR2 is ANQGSEA. This CDR3 is CSAARSASEQYF. The CDR3 DNA sequence: TGCAGCGCAGCCAGGAGTGCCAGCGAGCAGTACTTC.

This clone was counted a few times. The J gene is TRBJ2-3, the V gene TRBV19, with D hard to call. Germline loops: CDR1 LNHDA, CDR2 SQIVND (reference sequence). This CDR3 comprises 15 residues. Trimming removed 0 bases at V and 0 bases at J, with 7 bases between. The CDR3 reads CASSIDRASTDTQYF. CDR3 in DNA: TGTGCCAGTAGTATAGATCGGGCTAGCACAGATACGCAGTATTTT.

The chain has TRBV7-2 and TRBJ2-2; D not resolved. Looked up from germline, CDR1 is SGHTA and CDR2 is FQGNSA. The CDR3 has 14 amino acids. V was trimmed by 1 base and J by 6 bases, leaving 9 bases between them. CDR3: CASSLEGWSGELFF. The DNA of the CDR3 is TGTGCCAGCAGCTTAGAAGGATGGTCCGGGGAGCTGTTTTTT.